The present T cell receptor beta chain was sequenced within a study of blood T cell repertoires in COVID-19 (dated by TCRdb to 2018 to 2020). Looking at the study overall: Samples from collaborators originated in the United States, Italy and Spain and spanned both the acute and convalescent phases of COVID-19. HLA class I and class II types, where available, came from metadata supplied by the sample provider rather than from assay-based typing. The sample metadata nearly always contained a de-identified subject ID, COVID-19 status, age in years and sex. The prospective study material was composed of cDNA or gDNA derived from T cells, B-cell-depleted T cells, or PBMCs. Samples were obtained from the ongoing ImmuneRACE study (first 160 participants) and from 1,254 subjects provided by 6 global collaborators. The dataset comprised deeply sampled blood TCRbeta repertoires from subjects exposed to, actively infected with, or recovered from COVID-19. The repertoires were released in a freely available public database intended as a resource for research on the immune response to SARS-CoV-2. Study-wide conclusions, independent of this receptor: How much clinical and demographic metadata was included differed by source and by participant, and the metadata was provided uncurated.

Collaborating institutions collected whole blood in K2EDTA tubes following their own protocols. For TCRbeta analysis, collaborators shipped samples as frozen whole blood, isolated PBMCs, or DNA extracted from either of those sample types. Comment on this clone: Its binding antigen is unknown. Per-base quality was not reported, and no clone a single base away is much larger than it.

CDR1 is given as SGHRS and CDR2 as YFSETQ, both from the germline V gene. The CDR3 has 12 amino acids, counting the end cysteine and phenylalanine. Only the CDR3 region is kept as DNA, spanning 36 bases read in frame from base 1. Cut back by 3 bases and 4 bases, the V and J ends lie 8 bases apart. The immunoSEQ Assay, a bias-controlled multiplex PCR, was used to amplify TCRbeta CDR3 regions from genomic DNA. The study's processing was this. The number of nucleated cells in each sample was estimated by amplification of reference gene primers within the assay. Sequence reads were collapsed and filtered to measure the absolute abundance of every unique TCRbeta CDR3 rearrangement. For each sample, productive Simpson clonality was calculated as the square root of Simpson's diversity index across productive rearrangements. In TCRdb, the immuneACCESS table is reduced to in-frame sequences with V and J assigned. These tables do not hold every clone; where another copy was compared, an unresolved V gene accounts for under half, and the others remain unexplained. V, J and clone size derive from that table, while D and trimming were established from the DNA sequence. The sample yields about 98,000 clones; 70% to 80% were counted once. The ten largest clones capture around a quarter of the sample.

Sequences were obtained from peripheral blood. This clonotype was sampled from a man between 65 and 79 years old with acute or convalescent COVID-19. The receptor chain draws on TRBV5-1 and TRBJ2-7; perhaps TRBD1 is the D gene, with 5 bases matching. CDR3 loop: CASSSQGYEQYF. The base sequence is TGCGCCAGCAGCTCGCAGGGTTACGAGCAGTACTTC.